Listed below are T cell receptor beta chains from one sample, sequenced in a study of molecular identifiers for immune sequencing clone quantification. TCRdb independently ran MiXCR on the PCR reads; one entry per CDR3 protein. The table includes some 580,000 distinct CDR3 sequences, approximately 24% detected once. Sequenced input: naive CD8+ T cells from blood, with Jurkat cell RNA spiked in. These receptors originate from a human donor in good health. Some libraries in this study had Jurkat cell RNA spiked in. The CDR3 runs from the conserved cysteine through the conserved F or W. The D gene is left open where the match is weak. Expanded clones get a size class; other rows say once, few or many, or leave the size out.

TRBV7-9	TRBJ1-2	few	.	CASSPLARDHTF	TGTGCCAGCAGTCCATTAGCGCGGGATCACACCTTC
TRBV28	TRBJ1-5	many	.	CASSFGRVSQPQHF	TGTGCCAGCAGTTTTGGGAGGGTTAGTCAGCCCCAGCATTTT
TRBV28	TRBJ2-3	many	TRBD2	CASSLVGLADSTSTDTQYF	TGTGCCAGCAGTTTAGTGGGACTAGCGGATTCCACTAGCACAGATACGCAGTATTTT
TRBV2	TRBJ1-1	many	.	CASSEPQLGVNTEAFF	TGTGCCAGCAGTGAACCGCAATTAGGAGTTAACACTGAAGCTTTCTTT
TRBV13	TRBJ2-2	many	TRBD2	CASSLASGWTGELFF	TGTGCCAGCAGCTTGGCTAGCGGGTGGACCGGGGAGCTGTTTTTT
TRBV7-2	TRBJ2-3	many	TRBD2	CASSSGTSGTDTQYF	TGTGCCAGCAGCTCCGGGACTAGCGGCACAGATACGCAGTATTTT
TRBV6-5	TRBJ2-3	few	.	CASSRERGDTQYF	TGTGCCAGCAGTCGAGAACGGGGGGATACGCAGTATTTT
TRBV10-3	TRBJ2-1	.	TRBD2	CAVSWDYAMEEQFF	TGTGCCGTCTCCTGGGACTACGCTATGGAGGAGCAGTTCTTC
TRBV7-9	TRBJ1-6	few	.	CASSLSATNSPLHF	TGTGCCAGCAGCTTAAGTGCAACTAATTCACCCCTCCACTTT
TRBV28	TRBJ2-2	few	.	CASSFRGQNTGELFF	TGTGCCAGCAGTTTTCGGGGACAAAACACCGGGGAGCTGTTTTTT
TRBV27	TRBJ2-3	many	.	CASSLQSRLTDTQYF	TGTGCCAGCAGTTTGCAGTCTCGCCTCACAGATACGCAGTATTTT
TRBV18	TRBJ1-2	few	.	CASSPTDTPYGYTF	TGTGCCAGCTCACCGACGGACACCCCCTATGGCTACACCTTC
TRBV19	TRBJ2-7	few	.	CASSILGNEQYF	TGTGCCAGTAGTATTTTGGGGAACGAGCAGTACTTC
TRBV7-9	TRBJ2-7	few	.	CASSLEDNSYEQYF	TGTGCCAGCAGCTTGGAGGACAACTCCTACGAGCAGTACTTC
TRBV12-3/TRBV12-4	TRBJ2-5	.	TRBD1	CASRRGQGPQETQYF	TGTGCCAGCAGGAGGGGACAGGGACCGCAAGAGACCCAGTACTTC
TRBV4-3	TRBJ1-5	many	.	CASSQDTGSQPQHF	TGCGCCAGCAGCCAAGATACAGGGAGTCAGCCCCAGCATTTT
TRBV9	TRBJ1-1	many	.	CASSVADGTEAFF	TGTGCCAGCAGCGTAGCGGACGGCACTGAAGCTTTCTTT
TRBV7-9	TRBJ2-3	many	TRBD2	CASSLPRTSGRLADTQYF	TGTGCCAGCAGCTTACCCCGGACTAGCGGGAGACTCGCAGATACGCAGTATTTT
TRBV27	TRBJ1-4	few	.	CASSPTWDINAEKLFF	TGTGCCAGCAGTCCTACGTGGGACATTAACGCGGAAAAACTGTTTTTT
TRBV5-1	TRBJ2-2	.	.	CASSLVYRTANTGELFF	TGCGCCAGCAGCTTGGTGTATAGGACAGCCAACACCGGGGAGCTGTTTTTT
TRBV19	TRBJ2-7	many	.	CASSIVGSSYEQYF	TGTGCCAGTAGTATAGTAGGCAGCTCCTACGAGCAGTACTTC
TRBV4-1	TRBJ2-6	.	.	CASSQGLAGANVLTF	TGCGCCAGCAGCCAAGGGCTCGCCGGGGCCAACGTCCTGACTTTC
TRBV9	TRBJ2-3	.	.	CASSAGSPVWGTDPQYF	TGTGCCAGCAGCGCCGGCTCGCCAGTGTGGGGCACAGATCCGCAGTATTTT
TRBV5-1	TRBJ1-1	.	.	CASSPQGAGVNAEALF	TGCGCCAGCAGCCCTCAGGGAGCGGGGGTGAACGCTGAAGCTCTCTTT
TRBV14	TRBJ2-1	many	TRBD2	CASSQLAGGLANEQFF	TGTGCCAGCAGCCAACTAGCGGGGGGGCTGGCCAATGAGCAGTTCTTC
TRBV14	TRBJ2-3	.	.	CASSQERDWASTDTQYF	TGTGCCAGCAGCCAAGAAAGAGACTGGGCTAGCACAGATACGCAGTATTTT
TRBV12-3/TRBV12-4	TRBJ2-1	many	.	CASSWDYNEQFF	TGTGCCAGCAGTTGGGACTACAATGAGCAGTTCTTC
TRBV4-2	TRBJ2-7	many	.	CASSPLEQSYEQYF	TGTGCCAGCAGCCCCCTGGAGCAGTCCTACGAGCAGTACTTC
TRBV7-9	TRBJ2-1	few	.	CASSLATDNEQFF	TGTGCCAGCAGCTTAGCAACCGACAATGAGCAGTTCTTC
TRBV12-3/TRBV12-4	TRBJ2-3	few	.	CASSLDGTDTDTQYF	TGTGCCAGCAGTTTAGACGGGACTGACACAGATACGCAGTATTTT
TRBV20-1	TRBJ1-2	many	TRBD1	CSAVDRANLVYGYTF	TGCAGTGCCGTGGACAGGGCTAATCTGGTCTATGGCTACACCTTC
TRBV7-9	TRBJ2-7	.	TRBD2	CASSLGLAGQSYEQYF	TGTGCCAGCAGCTTAGGACTAGCGGGGCAATCCTACGAGCAGTACTTC
TRBV18	TRBJ2-1	few	TRBD1	CASSPPGTVIYNEQFF	TGTGCCAGCTCACCACCCGGGACAGTGATCTACAATGAGCAGTTCTTC
TRBV5-6	TRBJ2-1	few	.	CASSLGRLPGFF	TGTGCCAGCAGCTTAGGTAGACTTCCGGGGTTCTTC
TRBV4-3	TRBJ2-7	.	TRBD1	CASTQGQGRYEQYF	TGCGCCAGCACCCAAGGACAGGGCCGGTACGAGCAGTACTTC
TRBV7-2	TRBJ2-3	.	.	CASSQRAEGFGTQYF	TGTGCCAGCAGCCAAAGGGCGGAAGGGTTCGGTACGCAGTATTTT
TRBV7-9	TRBJ2-5	many	.	CASADGQETQYF	TGTGCCAGTGCCGACGGACAAGAGACCCAGTACTTC
TRBV9	TRBJ1-1	.	.	CASIDMNTEAFF	TGTGCCAGCATCGACATGAACACTGAAGCTTTCTTT
TRBV21-1	TRBJ1-2	.	.	CASSKGVTPSPNHGYTF	TGTGCCAGCAGCAAAGGAGTCACGCCATCTCCTAACCATGGCTACACCTTC
TRBV11-3	TRBJ2-1	few	.	CASSPLGSSNEQFF	TGTGCCAGCAGCCCCTTAGGTAGTAGCAATGAGCAGTTCTTC
TRBV18	TRBJ1-2	.	.	CASSPPRGFGYTF	TGTGCCAGCTCACCACCGAGAGGGTTCGGCTACACCTTC
TRBV7-9	TRBJ2-2	.	.	CASSSSSSAGELFF	TGTGCCAGCAGCTCATCTAGTTCTGCCGGGGAGCTGTTTTTT
TRBV4-1	TRBJ1-1	.	.	CASSQEAGSNTEAFF	TGCGCCAGCAGCCAAGAGGCAGGCTCGAACACTGAAGCTTTCTTT
TRBV27	TRBJ1-1	.	.	CASAWTVNTEASF	TGTGCCAGCGCCTGGACAGTAAACACTGAAGCTTCCTTT
TRBV4-1	TRBJ2-4	many	TRBD2	CASSRGTSADKNIQYF	TGCGCCAGCAGCCGCGGGACTAGCGCAGACAAAAACATTCAGTACTTC
TRBV7-9	TRBJ2-7	.	.	CASSPRGTPTYEQYF	TGTGCCAGCAGCCCACGGGGAACGCCAACCTACGAGCAGTACTTC
TRBV7-9	TRBJ2-2	once	.	CASSLPAEERWTGELFF	TGTGCCAGCAGCTTACCCGCAGAAGAGAGGTGGACCGGGGAGCTGTTTTTT
TRBV27	TRBJ1-2	many	.	CASSLGPNYGYTF	TGTGCCAGCAGTTTGGGACCTAACTATGGCTACACCTTC
TRBV21-1	TRBJ1-6	few	.	CASSNRVGESSYNSPLHF	TGTGCCAGCAGCAACAGGGTTGGGGAAAGCTCCTATAATTCACCCCTCCACTTT
TRBV2	TRBJ1-4	many	.	CASSDWLSTNEKLFF	TGTGCCAGCAGTGATTGGTTATCAACTAATGAAAAACTGTTTTTT
TRBV27	TRBJ2-7	.	TRBD2	CASSLLLRESHEQYF	TGTGCCAGCAGTTTACTTCTGCGGGAGAGCCACGAGCAGTACTTC
TRBV6-6	TRBJ1-1	.	.	CASSYGTGMNTGAFF	TGTGCCAGCAGTTACGGTACAGGGATGAACACTGGAGCTTTCTTT
TRBV19	TRBJ1-5	.	TRBD1	CASTETGYFDQPQHF	TGTGCCAGCACCGAGACAGGGTATTTTGATCAGCCCCAGCATTTT
TRBV12-3/TRBV12-4	TRBJ1-1	many	TRBD1	CASSLDRGKPEAFF	TGTGCCAGCAGTTTGGACAGGGGAAAACCTGAAGCTTTCTTT
TRBV10-1	TRBJ2-7	few	.	CASQGDEQYF	TGCGCCAGCCAAGGAGACGAGCAGTACTTC
TRBV13	TRBJ2-2	.	.	CASSFFSSNTGELFF	TGTGCCAGCAGCTTTTTCAGTAGTAACACCGGGGAGCTGTTTTTT
TRBV12-3/TRBV12-4	TRBJ1-1	many	TRBD1	CASRSTGGLWTTEAFF	TGTGCCAGCAGATCCACAGGGGGCTTATGGACCACTGAAGCTTTCTTT
TRBV6-1	TRBJ2-5	.	TRBD1	CASRGTDQETQYF	TGTGCCAGCAGGGGGACAGACCAAGAGACCCAGTACTTC
TRBV7-6	TRBJ2-3	.	.	CASGLAVSPGTDTQYF	TGTGCCAGCGGTTTGGCGGTTTCGCCTGGCACAGATACGCAGTATTTT